This entry lists 30 T cell receptor beta chains sequenced from one sample in a study of T-cell memory formation after mild COVID-19 (dated by TCRdb to the early 2020s). To prepare the library, 5' RACE was applied. Sequencing relied on an Illumina NovaSeq 6000. TCRdb reran the public reads through fastp at Q25 and MiXCR, keeping productive beta chains. Rows matching on CDR3 protein sequence are summarized as one entry with the most common DNA and genes. The sample contains hundreds of thousands of distinct CDR3 sequences, around 27% of them found a single time. Less than 15% of the sample rests with the top ten. The sample consisted of PBMCs or a T cell subset sorted from them (not recorded which). Receptors were obtained from an adult woman who had mild COVID-19 (a few samples of this study predate the infection). The sample titles of this study are shuffled in the database, so cell type and time point are left out; the donor was told from shared clones.

The gene calls are TRBV6-2 or TRBV6-3 and TRBJ1-2; D is perhaps TRBD1 (6 bases). The CDR3 runs 13 residues. Germline loops: CDR1 MNHEY, CDR2 SVGEGT. With 6 bases removed from V and 6 bases from J, the gap between germline ends came to 14 bases. The CDR3 DNA sequence: TGTGCCAGCAGCTTAAGGGACATACATGGCTACACCTTC. Translation: CASSLRDIHGYTF.

This clonotype occurred a few times. This chain uses TRBV7-6 with TRBJ1-5; no clear D. The V end lost 5 bases, the J end lost 5 bases, and 16 bases lay between the germline ends. Germline loops: CDR1 SGHVS, CDR2 FNYEAQ. CDR3 size: 15 residues. CDR3 nucleotides: TGTGCCAGCAGCGAACGCTCGGGGAACTATCAGCCCCAGCATTTT. This translates into CASSERSGNYQPQHF.

Ten or more counts support this clonotype. As DNA, the CDR3 is TGCAGTGCCACCCAGCCCGGGACTAGCGGGGGCTGGTCGGATGAGCAGTTCTTC. Amino acid sequence: CSATQPGTSGGWSDEQFF. The chain is built from TRBV20-1 and TRBJ2-1; TRBD2 matches 14 bases. The germline V gene has CDR1 DFQATT and CDR2 SNEGSKA (reference sequence). This CDR3 has 18 amino acids. V was pared by 6 bases and J by 8 bases, with 18 bases of the junction left unmatched.

There are many counts of this clonotype. J is TRBJ1-5 and V is TRBV20-1, with D perhaps TRBD1 (5 bases). V lost 6 bases, J lost 3 bases, and 18 bases lay in between. The CDR3 loop spans 15 amino acids. Germline V gene sequence: CDR1 DFQATT, CDR2 SNEGSKA (reference sequence). The CDR3 here is CSANTGVPTNQPQHF. The CDR3 nucleotides are TGCAGTGCGAACACGGGGGTGCCCACCAATCAGCCCCAGCATTTT.

This clonotype occurred a few times. The chain recombines TRBV14 with TRBJ2-2; 7 bases agree with TRBD1. The CDR3 totals 18 residues. V gave up 0 bases and J gave up 4 bases; unmatched junction bases: 11. Germline CDR1 SGHDN, CDR2 FVKESK. The CDR3 region is CASSQDWRQGVATGELFF. As DNA, the CDR3 is TGTGCCAGCAGCCAAGATTGGAGGCAGGGGGTTGCCACCGGGGAGCTGTTTTTT. Looking up the rest from reference TRBV14 and TRBJ2-2 gives the full variable domain: EAGVTQFPSHSVIEKGQTVTLRCDPISGHDNLYWYRRVMGKEIKFLLHFVKESKQDESGMPNNRFLAERTGGTYSTLKVQPAELEDSGVYFCASSQDWRQGVATGELFFGEGSRLTVL.

This clonotype was seen a few times. The chain carries TRBV20-1 and TRBJ2-7, with a weak D call TRBD1 (6 bases). This CDR3 is built from 16 residues. CDR1 and CDR2 (germline): DFQATT, SNEGSKA (reference sequence). V was shortened by 1 base and J by 2 bases, with 18 bases between the two germline ends. The CDR3 DNA reads TGCAGTGCTAGAGTGCAGCGGACAGCCCGAACCTACGAGCAGTACTTC. Protein product: CSARVQRTARTYEQYF.

V and J are TRBV30 and TRBJ2-5; D is uncertain. V lost 3 bases, J lost 14 bases, and 13 bases lay in between. Germline V CDR1 and CDR2: GTSNPN, SVGIG (reference sequence). CDR3 size: 10 residues. The CDR3 sequence is CAWRGESLYF. The CDR3 nucleotides are TGTGCCTGGAGAGGCGAGTCACTCTACTTC.

The chain joins TRBV5-1 to TRBJ1-6, with 7 bases matching TRBD1. CDR1 SGHRS and CDR2 YFSETQ come from the germline V gene. This CDR3 contains 15 residues. With V trimmed by 0 bases and J by 8 bases, 5 bases remained unmatched. The chain's CDR3 is CASSLVAGGDSPLHF. DNA for the CDR3: TGCGCCAGCAGCTTGGTGGCAGGGGGAGATTCACCCCTCCACTTT.

This clonotype occurred a few times. The rearrangement links TRBV27 to TRBJ2-3; 9 nucleotides agree with TRBD1. V was pared by 6 bases and J by 5 bases, with 3 bases of the junction left unmatched. Germline values: CDR1 MNHEY, CDR2 SMNVEV (reference sequence). The CDR3 runs 13 residues. The DNA of the CDR3 is TGTGCCAGCAGGACAGGGGGGGTAGATACGCAGTATTTT. This codes for CASRTGGVDTQYF.

V usage is TRBV3-1 and J usage is TRBJ1-2, with no clear D. The germline CDR1 and CDR2 sequences are LGHDT and YNNKEL (reference sequence). CDR3 size: 14 residues. V lost 1 base, J lost 3 bases, and 9 bases lay in between. CDR3 coding DNA: TGTGCCAGCAGCCAAGTCGGGCAGGACTATGGCTACACCTTC. It codes for CASSQVGQDYGYTF.

V is TRBV29-1 and J is TRBJ2-2, with 16 bases fitting TRBD2. This CDR3 spans 17 amino acids. Germline V gene sequence: CDR1 SQVTM, CDR2 ANQGSEA. V shed 0 bases and J 6 bases; nucleotides not matched to a gene: 4. The DNA of the CDR3 is TGCAGCGTTGAAGAAACCGGGACTAGCGGGAGGGCCGGGGAGCTGTTTTTT. Its translation is CSVEETGTSGRAGELFF.

The chain has TRBV11-2 and TRBJ1-1; D may be TRBD1 (6 bases). CDR1 and CDR2 from the germline V gene are SGHAT and FQNNGV. The ends were cut back, 6 bases at V and 1 base at J, with 15 bases in the middle. The CDR3 runs to 15 residues. This CDR3 is CASRPRGGPNTEAFF. DNA for the CDR3: TGTGCCAGCAGGCCTAGGGGGGGCCCGAACACTGAAGCTTTCTTT.

V gene TRBV30 combines with J gene TRBJ1-2; D call uncertain. The ends were cut back, 4 bases at V and 4 bases at J, with 10 bases in the middle. The CDR3 is made up of 12 amino acids. Per germline, CDR1 GTSNPN and CDR2 SVGIG (reference sequence). The CDR3 coding sequence is TGTGCCTGGAATCCTCGAGGCTATGGCTACACCTTC. Residues: CAWNPRGYGYTF.

This clonotype was recorded only once. The chain carries TRBV20-1 and TRBJ1-2, with TRBD1 as a possible D gene (5 bases). The CDR3 spans 12 residues. Germline values: CDR1 DFQATT, CDR2 SNEGSKA (reference sequence). The ends were cut back, 6 bases at V and 8 bases at J, with 16 bases in the middle. The CDR3 DNA follows: TGCAGTGCCACCCGAGGGGCGGCGGGCTACACCTTC. Translated: CSATRGAAGYTF.

The chain couples TRBV4-1 to TRBJ2-7; D gene unclear. The CDR3 length is 13 residues. The germline gives CDR1 MGHRA, CDR2 YSYEKL. Trimming took 4 bases from V and 9 from J, leaving 16 bases between them. Written as DNA, the CDR3 is TGCGCCAGCAGCCCCCTGGGAACTCACGGGCAGTACTTC. Translation gives CASSPLGTHGQYF.

This chain connects TRBV6-6 to TRBJ2-2, with TRBD1 matching 7 bases. Per the germline V gene, CDR1 is MNHNY and CDR2 is SVGAGI (reference sequence). V was pared by 6 bases and J by 0 bases, with 7 bases of the junction left unmatched. This CDR3 comprises 16 residues. CDR3 protein: CASRPPGQSNTGELFF. CDR3 sequence (DNA): TGTGCCAGCAGACCTCCGGGACAGTCGAACACCGGGGAGCTGTTTTTT.

This clonotype was seen a few times. This chain links TRBV7-2 with TRBJ2-5; unclear D gene. CDR3 length: 16 residues. V was cut by 1 base and J by 1 base, with 13 bases left in between. Germline V gene lookup returns CDR1 SGHTA and CDR2 FQGNSA. The CDR3 region is CASSLVFQRLQETQYF. For the CDR3, the DNA is TGTGCCAGCAGCTTAGTTTTCCAGAGACTCCAAGAGACCCAGTACTTC.

This clonotype was observed once. The chain carries TRBV21-1 and TRBJ2-4. TRBV21-1 corresponds to a pseudogene. The CDR3 spans 8 residues. The CDR3 sequence is CASSLSVF. The CDR3 DNA follows: TGTGCCAGCAGCCTCAGCGTCTTC.

This clonotype was seen only a few times. The CDR3 coding sequence is TGCAGCGTGAGGGTGCCGGGACGGAACTCCTACGAGCAGTACTTC. Translated, it gives CSVRVPGRNSYEQYF. The rearrangement uses TRBV29-1 and TRBJ2-7; perhaps D is TRBD1 or TRBD2 (5 bases each). CDR1 SQVTM and CDR2 ANQGSEA come from the germline V gene. There are 15 residues in the CDR3. The V end was cut by 6 bases, the J end by 0 bases, with 18 bases between.

The V and J genes are TRBV4-3 and TRBJ1-2, with TRBD1 matching over 11 bases. The CDR3 spans 16 residues. The V gene end was trimmed by 5 bases and the J gene end by 8 bases; junction bases not matched to a gene: 13. CDR1 and CDR2 from the germline V gene are LGHNA and YSLEER. The CDR3 loop is CASSYGYQDRGRGYTF. The CDR3 DNA reads TGCGCCAGCAGCTACGGTTATCAGGACAGGGGGCGCGGCTACACCTTC.

The rearrangement links TRBV24-1 to TRBJ2-1; 11 bases line up with TRBD2. V was clipped by 3 bases and J by 7 bases; unmatched bases: 7. Per germline, CDR1 KGHDR and CDR2 SFDVKD. The CDR3 has 16 residues. The CDR3 loop is CATSDLSGGAGNEQFF. The CDR3 DNA reads TGTGCCACCAGTGATCTTAGCGGGGGGGCGGGTAATGAGCAGTTCTTC.

As for this clonotype: A read error may produce the germline difference seen at one junction end. The V gene is TRBV29-1, the J gene TRBJ1-2; D perhaps matches TRBD1 (6 bases). This CDR3 region has 14 residues. Germline CDR1 reads SQVTM; CDR2 reads ANQGSEA. The CDR3 DNA is TGCAGCGTGGAAGATCGGACAGACGACTATGGCTACACCTTC. It is translated as CSVEDRTDDYGYTF. Looking up the rest from reference TRBV29-1 and TRBJ1-2 gives the full variable domain: SAVISQKPSRDICQRGTSLTIQCQVDSQVTMMFWYRQQPGQSLTLIATANQGSEATYESGFVIDKFPISRPNLTFSTLTVSNMSPEDSSIYLCSVEDRTDDYGYTFGSGTRLTVV.

This clonotype appeared a few times. The rearrangement joins TRBV25-1 to TRBJ2-3; D might be TRBD2 (5 bases). The CDR3 contains 17 residues. Germline CDR1 is MGHDK and CDR2 is SYGVNS. Trimming took 5 bases from V and 3 from J, leaving 21 bases between them. CDR3 loop: CASSSETGAGTTDTQYF. CDR3 DNA: TGTGCCAGCAGTAGCGAGACCGGCGCGGGCACGACAGATACGCAGTATTTT.

This clonotype was recorded many times. The chain carries TRBV6-4 and TRBJ2-5; TRBD2 matches 10 bases. With V trimmed by 3 bases and J by 2 bases, 0 bases remained unmatched. CDR3 length: 14 amino acids. Per germline, CDR1 MRHNA and CDR2 SNTAGT. DNA for the CDR3: TGTGCCAGCAGTGAAGCGGGGGGGCAAGAGACCCAGTACTTC. This translates into CASSEAGGQETQYF.

This clonotype was counted between two and nine times. The chain has TRBV21-1 and TRBJ2-1; TRBD2, the table's D call, lacks a check against the DNA. TRBV21-1 is flagged as a pseudogene. The CDR3 length is 18 residues. The CDR3 spells CASSSRSLAAFRYNEQFF. The CDR3 DNA reads as TGTGCCAGCAGCTCCCGATCTTTAGCGGCCTTCCGGTACAATGAGCAGTTCTTC.

There are a few counts of this clonotype. This rearrangement joins TRBV12-3 or TRBV12-4 to TRBJ2-3; either TRBD1 or TRBD2 may fit D (5 bases each). The CDR3 runs to 16 residues. Trimming pared 6 bases from V and 7 bases from J, leaving 23 bases between. This CDR3 is CASSPLKAGRGYTQYF. The DNA of the CDR3 is TGTGCCAGCAGCCCGCTTAAGGCCGGTCGGGGCTATACGCAGTATTTT.

V is TRBV25-1 and J is TRBJ1-1, with 7 nucleotides matching TRBD1. The junction had 8 bases not matched to a gene; V was cut back by 6 bases and J by 1 base. The germline V gene encodes CDR1 MGHDK and CDR2 SYGVNS. CDR3 length: 15 residues. This chain's CDR3 is CASRKGQGGNTEAFF. CDR3 DNA: TGTGCCAGCAGAAAAGGGCAGGGGGGGAACACTGAAGCTTTCTTT.

V gene TRBV5-1 combines with J gene TRBJ2-7; 8 nucleotides align to TRBD2. V dropped 4 bases and J dropped 2; count of bases not matched to a gene: 14. In germline, CDR1 is SGHRS, CDR2 YFSETQ. This CDR3 has 17 amino acids. The CDR3 DNA sequence: TGCGCCAGCAGCGGACTAGCAGGTACTTTGCAAGCCTACGAGCAGTACTTC. This gives the protein CASSGLAGTLQAYEQYF.

V gene TRBV20-1 combines with J gene TRBJ1-2, with 11 bases identical to TRBD1. The CDR3 is made up of 15 amino acids. Germline lookup yields CDR1 DFQATT and CDR2 SNEGSKA (reference sequence). V lost 4 bases, J lost 5 bases, and 9 bases stayed unmatched. CDR3 in DNA: TGCAGTGCTACATGGACAGGGGGCGGCTATTATGGCTACACCTTC. Protein: CSATWTGGGYYGYTF.

This clonotype was counted between two and nine times. This sequence joins TRBV5-1 and TRBJ2-3, with 7 bases lining up with TRBD1. The CDR3 runs to 15 residues. The V gene end was trimmed by 2 bases and the J gene end by 2 bases; junction bases not matched to a gene: 5. Germline CDR1 SGHRS, CDR2 YFSETQ. The CDR3 coding sequence is TGCGCCAGCAGCTTAAAGACAGGGCCCACAGATACGCAGTATTTT. It encodes CASSLKTGPTDTQYF.